One and the same sample provided the 16 T cell receptor beta chains below, sequenced in a study of shared clonotypes between healthy human individuals. Generated by immunoSEQ multiplex PCR, the TCRdb table keeps only in-frame clones and is missing some. The sample shows under 2,500,000 clones, approximately 94% of them seen only once. Sequencing was done on a sample of naive CD4+ T cells sorted from blood. The sample's subset: CD45RA+ positively selected. All receptors come from a man younger than 30 in good health.

Comments on this clone: Other DNA sequences in the same sample also yield this CDR3. The rearrangement joins TRBV5-4 to TRBJ1-1; the D is unclear. Germline V gene sequence: CDR1 SGHNT, CDR2 YYREEE (reference sequence). The CDR3 extends over 11 amino acids. The V end was cut by 4 bases, the J end by 2 bases, with 3 bases between. CDR3 nucleotides: TGTGCCAGCAGCGTTAACACTGAAGCTTTCTTT. It specifies CASSVNTEAFF.

The V call is TRBV7-6, the J call TRBJ2-3, with D unclear. Germline V gene sequence: CDR1 SGHVS, CDR2 FNYEAQ. The ends were cut back, 0 bases at V and 3 bases at J, with 4 bases in the middle. The CDR3 totals 13 residues. The CDR3 nucleotides are TGTGCCAGCAGCTTAGCAGAGACAGATACGCAGTATTTT. Residues: CASSLAETDTQYF.

The chain employs TRBV6-6 and TRBJ2-3, with D perhaps TRBD1 (8 bases). This CDR3 is 15 amino acids long. CDR1 and CDR2 (germline): MNHNY, SVGAGI (reference sequence). V was clipped by 6 bases and J by 6 bases, with 19 bases between them. CDR3 sequence reads: CASRKQGGVTDTQYF. The DNA of the CDR3 is TGTGCCAGCAGGAAACAGGGGGGGGTTACGGATACGCAGTATTTT.

The gene calls are TRBV27 and TRBJ2-2; D might be TRBD1 (5 bases). Germline V CDR1 and CDR2: MNHEY, SMNVEV (reference sequence). Trimming cost V 3 bases and J 4 bases, with 12 bases left between them. The CDR3 loop spans 15 amino acids. The CDR3 sequence: CASSLERRGTGELFF. Written as DNA, the CDR3 is TGTGCCAGCAGTTTGGAGCGAAGGGGCACCGGGGAGCTGTTTTTT.

The gene calls are TRBV4-2 and TRBJ2-5; no definite D call. The J call may be mistaken, given a closer DNA end match to TRBJ2-7. This CDR3 region has 11 residues. CDR1 LGHNA and CDR2 YNFKEQ come from the germline V gene. CDR3 region: CASSHSVEQYF. DNA of the CDR3: TGTGCCAGCAGCCATTCGGTCGAGCAGTACTTC.

The chain couples TRBV30 to TRBJ1-3; D not resolved. The V and J ends lost 4 bases and 1 base respectively, with 5 bases between them. This CDR3 spans 12 amino acids. Per germline, CDR1 GTSNPN and CDR2 SVGIG (reference sequence). The DNA of the CDR3 is TGTGCCTGGAAGTGGTCTGGAAACACCATATATTTT. Its protein is CAWKWSGNTIYF.

This clone was counted a single time. The genes are TRBV28 and TRBJ2-7, with D maybe TRBD2 (6 bases). The germline gives CDR1 MDHEN, CDR2 SYDVKM. CDR3 length: 17 residues. Trimming removed 3 bases at V and 7 bases at J, with 25 bases between. The CDR3 region is CASSFPPPSDNGGEQYF. CDR3 nucleotide sequence: TGTGCCAGCAGTTTCCCGCCACCTAGCGATAATGGTGGGGAGCAGTACTTC.

The rearrangement uses TRBV10-3 and TRBJ1-6; D remains ambiguous. The CDR3 spans 14 residues. Germline CDR1 and CDR2: ENHRY and SYGVKD. V gave up 9 bases and J gave up 0 bases, with 9 bases separating them. The CDR3 coding sequence is TGTGCCATTCAAGGGAGCTCCTATAATTCACCCCTCCACTTT. It codes for CAIQGSSYNSPLHF.

V and J are TRBV6-6 and TRBJ1-5, with TRBD1 matching 8 bases. The V gene's germline CDR1 is MNHNY and CDR2 SVGAGI (reference sequence). The CDR3 extends over 14 amino acids. V dropped 6 bases and J dropped 4; count of bases not matched to a gene: 5. The CDR3 here is CASSPGTGNQPQHF. CDR3 DNA sequence: TGTGCCAGCAGCCCCGGGACAGGAAATCAGCCCCAGCATTTT.

The chain uses TRBV9 and TRBJ2-1; TRBD2 matches at 10 bases. Germline V gene data show CDR1 as SGDLS and CDR2 as YYNGEE. J lost 8 bases, V lost 0 bases, and 8 bases had no gene match. The CDR3 covers 16 residues. CDR3 residues: CASSVGDSGRHDEQFF. As DNA, the CDR3 is TGTGCCAGCAGCGTAGGGGATAGCGGGAGGCATGATGAGCAGTTCTTC.

V and J are TRBV18 and TRBJ1-3; D remains ambiguous. Trimming stripped 3 bases from V and 0 bases from J, with 12 bases between. The CDR3 is 16 amino acids. Germline V CDR1 and CDR2: KGHSH, LQKENI. CDR3 sequence: CASSPQEANSGNTIYF. For the CDR3, the DNA is TGTGCCAGCTCACCCCAGGAGGCAAACTCTGGAAACACCATATATTTT.

The genes are TRBV5-6 and TRBJ1-6; D not certain. Germline V lookup: CDR1 SGHDT, CDR2 YYEEEE. This CDR3 comprises 13 residues. The V end lost 0 bases, the J end lost 10 bases, and 8 bases lay between the germline ends. CDR3 DNA sequence: TGTGCCAGCAGCTTGGCGCCCGGATCACCCCTCCACTTT. As protein: CASSLAPGSPLHF.

The chain employs TRBV7-8 and TRBJ2-7; a possible D gene is TRBD2 (6 bases). CDR1 is SGHVS and CDR2 is FQNEAQ in the germline V gene. V was pared by 3 bases and J by 4 bases, with 16 bases between. CDR3 length: 15 amino acids. CDR3 region: CASSFGPAGLYEQYF. The CDR3 nucleotides are TGTGCCAGCAGCTTCGGGCCAGCGGGTTTGTACGAGCAGTACTTC.

The rearrangement joins TRBV5-1 to TRBJ2-1; 10 positions agree with TRBD2. V lost 4 bases and J lost 6; bases outside the gene matches: 7. Germline assignment: CDR1 SGHRS and CDR2 YFSETQ. The CDR3 has 15 amino acids. The CDR3 DNA sequence: TGCGCCAGCAGCGCCCTAGCGGGAGAGGTCAATGAGCAGTTCTTC. Protein sequence: CASSALAGEVNEQFF.

The chain has TRBV5-1 and TRBJ2-1, with 9 bases aligning to TRBD1. Losses at the gene ends were 4 bases for V and 6 bases for J; bases not matched to a gene: 8. Germline CDR1 reads SGHRS; CDR2 reads YFSETQ. The CDR3 length is 15 residues. In DNA form, the CDR3 reads TGCGCCAGCAGCATTCGGGACAGGGTGGGCAATGAGCAGTTCTTC. This codes for CASSIRDRVGNEQFF.

The chain recombines TRBV10-3 with TRBJ1-6; a weak D match, TRBD1 (5 bases). The length of the CDR3 is 14 residues. Germline V gives CDR1 ENHRY, CDR2 SYGVKD. The V gene lost 3 bases and the J gene lost 3 bases, with 6 bases spanning the gap. CDR3 sequence (DNA): TGTGCCATCAGTGACAGGGTCTATAATTCACCCCTCCACTTT. Protein sequence: CAISDRVYNSPLHF.